These 10 T cell receptor beta chains came from one sample sequenced in a study of cytomegalovirus exposure and HLA in healthy donors. The assay was immunoSEQ multiplex PCR, and TCRdb's table has in-frame clones only and misses some. This table holds 65,000 to 75,000 clones, around 93% found once. Sequenced sample: PBMCs. Source of these receptors: a man between 18 and 35 years old in good health and CMV-seropositive.

The rearrangement joins TRBV7-9 to TRBJ1-2; unclear D gene. Germline V lookup: CDR1 SEHNR, CDR2 FQNEAQ (reference sequence). This CDR3 contains 15 residues. The V end lost 5 bases, the J end lost 0 bases, and 13 bases lay between the germline ends. This CDR3 is CASSPQTATNYGYTF. In nucleotides, the CDR3 is TGTGCCAGCAGCCCACAGACCGCCACTAACTATGGCTACACCTTC.

The rearrangement uses TRBV28 and TRBJ2-2, with a possible D match to TRBD2 (5 bases). The length of the CDR3 is 15 residues. Trimming pared 5 bases from V and 4 bases from J, leaving 14 bases between. CDR1 MDHEN and CDR2 SYDVKM come from the germline V gene. The DNA of the CDR3 is TGTGCCAGCAGTCGGACGGGATTGTTCACCGGGGAGCTGTTTTTT. This sequence encodes CASSRTGLFTGELFF.

The chain carries TRBV5-1 and TRBJ1-1; D is perhaps TRBD1 (5 bases). Germline V lookup: CDR1 SGHRS, CDR2 YFSETQ. Trimming pared 3 bases from V and 5 bases from J, leaving 17 bases between. CDR3 length: 15 amino acids. CDR3 coding DNA: TGCGCCAGCAGCTATGGGACTTCTGGGGCGACTGAAGCTTTCTTT. This gives the protein CASSYGTSGATEAFF.

V gene TRBV27 combines with J gene TRBJ2-6; 9 positions agree with TRBD1. The CDR3 consists of 18 residues. Germline V gives CDR1 MNHEY, CDR2 SMNVEV (reference sequence). The V gene end was trimmed by 7 bases and the J gene end by 4 bases; junction bases not matched to a gene: 14. CDR3 DNA: TGTGCCAGCACAAAGGCGGGACAGGGAGGGGCAGGGGCCAACGTCCTGACTTTC. It is translated as CASTKAGQGGAGANVLTF.

The chain employs TRBV6-5 and TRBJ1-2; no definite D call. This CDR3 spans 13 amino acids. With 5 bases removed from V and 6 bases from J, the gap between germline ends came to 13 bases. Germline CDR1 is MNHEY and CDR2 is SVGAGI. CDR3 loop: CASSEALRDGYTF. CDR3 sequence (DNA): TGTGCCAGCAGTGAAGCGCTTCGGGATGGCTACACCTTC.

The chain uses TRBV5-1 and TRBJ2-1, with 10 positions matching TRBD2. CDR3 length: 18 amino acids. Trimming at V came to 2 bases and at J to 0 bases, leaving 8 bases not matched to a gene. Germline V CDR1 and CDR2: SGHRS, YFSETQ. The CDR3 is CASSFSSGRPSSYNEQFF. The CDR3 DNA reads TGCGCCAGCAGCTTTTCTAGCGGGAGACCTAGCTCCTACAATGAGCAGTTCTTC.

V and J are TRBV5-1 and TRBJ2-7, with 13 bases matching TRBD2. The CDR3 sequence is 15 residues long. The J segment lost 5 bases and the V segment lost 4 bases, leaving 6 bases of the junction unmatched. Germline loops: CDR1 SGHRS, CDR2 YFSETQ. The CDR3 bases are TGCGCCAGCAGCGGTGGACTAGCGGGAGTAAACGAGCAGTACTTC. Its translation: CASSGGLAGVNEQYF.

The rearrangement uses TRBV9 and TRBJ1-4, with 7 bases identical to TRBD1. Germline CDR1 is SGDLS and CDR2 is YYNGEE. The CDR3 extends over 15 amino acids. V lost 4 bases to trimming and J lost 3 bases; unmatched junction nucleotides: 6. CDR3 residues: CASSPGQESNEKLFF. CDR3 DNA sequence: TGTGCCAGCAGCCCAGGACAGGAGTCTAATGAAAAACTGTTTTTT. Variable domain in full (rest from reference TRBV9 and TRBJ1-4): DSGVTQTPKHLITATGQRVTLRCSPRSGDLSVYWYQQSLDQGLQFLIQYYNGEERAKGNILERFSAQQFPDLHSELNLSSLELGDSALYFCASSPGQESNEKLFFGSGTQLSVL.

The V gene is TRBV6-1, the J gene TRBJ1-1; D uncertain. From germline, CDR1 is MNHNS and CDR2 SASEGT. The CDR3 runs 14 residues. V was clipped by 10 bases and J by 0 bases, with 15 bases between them. Here the CDR3 DNA reads TGTGCCACTTCGACAACCTACATGAACACTGAAGCTTTCTTT. Translating gives CATSTTYMNTEAFF.

The rearrangement joins TRBV19 to TRBJ2-1; the D is unclear. V gave up 0 bases and J gave up 10 bases, with 10 bases separating them. The CDR3 has 13 residues. Per the germline V gene, CDR1 is LNHDA and CDR2 is SQIVND (reference sequence). Here the CDR3 DNA reads TGTGCCAGTAGTATAGAGCCGGTAGCCGAGCAGTTCTTC. Encoded protein: CASSIEPVAEQFF.